The clone carrying this T cell receptor (beta chain) was counted a single time. Its target is not known. Sequencing used immunoSEQ multiplex PCR; TCRdb keeps in-frame clones, though not all of them. The table lists about 690,000 clones, about 90% of them singletons. Trimming shortened V by 0 bases and J by 3 bases, and 11 bases separated the two germline ends. Germline V CDR1 and CDR2: MNHEY, SVGAGI. The CDR3 length is 16 residues. The sample originates from a study of shared clonotypes between healthy human individuals. Study as a whole: Contributing individuals were a couple of females and a few males aged 18 to 49. Notes on the study in general: Clonotypes not shared had lower generation probabilities than those common to all four donors. The authors expected sequencing depth to affect clonotype sharing among donors. Generally, estimated richness proved larger in naive subsets than it did in memory subsets.

The rearrangement links TRBV6-5 to TRBJ1-4; D gene uncertain. This TCR came from a man between 18 and 35 years old in good health. Some clones in this sample may be carry-over from other donors' samples. Input material: memory CD8+ T cells from PBMCs. Stated subset: CD45RO+ cells pooled with CCR7-negative TemRA cells. The CDR3 DNA is TGTGCCAGCAGTTACTCGTCTTCAGGATCTAATGAAAAACTGTTTTTT. This encodes CASSYSSSGSNEKLFF.